These T cell receptor beta chains were read from a single sample in a study of T cells in Graves' hyperthyroidism and ophthalmopathy. TCRdb reprocessed the multiplex PCR reads with MiXCR, giving one entry per CDR3 protein. The table lists a few hundred thousand distinct CDR3 sequences, more than 45% of them singletons. What was sequenced was peripheral blood or thyroid tissue (not recorded which). The origin of the receptors is a woman aged 18-35 years with Graves' hyperthyroidism. The CDR3 runs from the conserved cysteine through the conserved F or W. A D gene is named only where the DNA matches it firmly. Clone size is not always given. Where it is, it says once, few, many or a class for expanded clones.

v_call: TRBV25-1
clone_size: NA
j_call: TRBJ2-5
d_call: NA
cdr3_aa: CASSASHGETQYF
cdr3_nt: TGTGCCAGCAGTGCTAGCCATGGAGAGACCCAGTACTTC

v_call: TRBV9
clone_size: many
j_call: TRBJ1-3
d_call: NA
cdr3_aa: CASSGNVGSGNTIYF
cdr3_nt: TGTGCCAGCAGCGGTAATGTTGGCTCTGGAAACACCATATATTTT

v_call: TRBV2
clone_size: many
j_call: TRBJ1-1
d_call: TRBD1
cdr3_aa: CASSLTGAGTEAFF
cdr3_nt: TGTGCCAGCAGCCTGACAGGGGCGGGCACTGAAGCTTTCTTT

v_call: TRBV29-1
clone_size: NA
j_call: TRBJ2-7
d_call: TRBD1
cdr3_aa: CSALDRASTGEQYF
cdr3_nt: TGCAGCGCGCTGGACAGGGCTAGCACCGGGGAGCAGTACTTC

v_call: TRBV7-2
clone_size: many
j_call: TRBJ1-5
d_call: NA
cdr3_aa: CASSIGYSNQPQHF
cdr3_nt: TGTGCCAGCAGCATAGGGTATAGCAATCAGCCCCAGCATTTT

v_call: TRBV20-1
clone_size: NA
j_call: TRBJ2-2
d_call: NA
cdr3_aa: CSARDFSQGTGELFF
cdr3_nt: TGCAGTGCTAGAGATTTCTCCCAGGGAACCGGGGAGCTGTTTTTT

v_call: TRBV20-1
clone_size: many
j_call: TRBJ1-3
d_call: NA
cdr3_aa: CSAGEGSGNTIYF
cdr3_nt: TGCAGTGCCGGGGAGGGCTCTGGAAACACCATATATTTT

v_call: TRBV20-1
clone_size: NA
j_call: TRBJ2-7
d_call: NA
cdr3_aa: CSASQRGTEQYF
cdr3_nt: TGCAGTGCCAGCCAAAGGGGGACCGAGCAGTACTTC

v_call: TRBV2
clone_size: many
j_call: TRBJ1-1
d_call: NA
cdr3_aa: CASMGTNTEAFF
cdr3_nt: TGTGCCAGCATGGGTACGAACACTGAAGCTTTCTTT

v_call: TRBV29-1
clone_size: NA
j_call: TRBJ2-1
d_call: TRBD2
cdr3_aa: CSVDFAGGNEQFF
cdr3_nt: TGCAGCGTTGATTTTGCGGGAGGGAATGAGCAGTTCTTC

v_call: TRBV2
clone_size: NA
j_call: TRBJ2-3
d_call: NA
cdr3_aa: CASSGRRERNTQYF
cdr3_nt: TGTGCCAGCAGTGGGAGGAGGGAAAGAAATACGCAGTATTTT

v_call: TRBV7-9
clone_size: NA
j_call: TRBJ2-7
d_call: NA
cdr3_aa: CASSQKQDSYEQYF
cdr3_nt: TGTGCCAGCAGCCAAAAACAGGACTCCTACGAGCAGTACTTC

v_call: TRBV19
clone_size: NA
j_call: TRBJ2-7
d_call: NA
cdr3_aa: CASSIFGGDFYEQYF
cdr3_nt: TGTGCCAGTAGTATATTTGGAGGGGATTTCTACGAGCAGTACTTC